This is a list of T cell receptor beta chains from one sample in a study of shared clonotypes between healthy human individuals. Here immunoSEQ multiplex PCR was the method, and the copy in TCRdb shows in-frame clones only, minus some. The repertoire has about 1.4 million clones, roughly 96% of them found once; the top ten carry 1.2%. Sequencing was carried out using naive CD4+ T cells sorted from blood. The receptors shown here come from a man younger than 40 in good health. CDR3s include the opening cysteine and the closing phenylalanine or tryptophan. A D gene is named only where the DNA matches it firmly. Not every row has a clone size; where given, it reads once, few, many or a size class.

>16|TRBJ1-5|TRBD1|TRBV2|.
TGTGCCAGCAGGACCAGGGACAGGGGAAGCAATCAGCCCCAGCATTTT
CASRTRDRGSNQPQHF
>17|TRBJ2-7|TRBD2|TRBV28|.
TGTGCCAGCAGTTACCCGGGACTAGCGGACAGCTCCTACGAGCAGTACTTC
CASSYPGLADSSYEQYF
>16|TRBJ2-1|TRBD1|TRBV6-6|once
TGTGCCAGCAGTCACAGGGGAGCAAGCTCCTACAATGAGCAGTTCTTC
CASSHRGASSYNEQFF
>11|TRBJ2-7|.|TRBV28|.
TGTGCCAGCAGTATCAGCTACGAGCAGTACTTC
CASSISYEQYF
>17|TRBJ2-1|TRBD2|TRBV27|.
TGTGCCAGCAGTCCATATTATAGCGGGACATCCTACAATGAGCAGTTCTTC
CASSPYYSGTSYNEQFF
>14|TRBJ1-4|.|TRBV11-2|.
TGTGCCAGCAGCTTAGAAAGTGTTTACGAAAAACTGTTTTTT
CASSLESVYEKLFF
>17|TRBJ2-3|TRBD2|TRBV18|.
TGTGCCAGCTCACCACCGGTAACTAGCGGAGAGGGGGATACGCAGTATTTT
CASSPPVTSGEGDTQYF
>17|TRBJ2-5|TRBD2|TRBV11-3|.
TGTGCCAGCAGCTTAGGAAAAACTAGCGGGGCACAAGAGACCCAGTACTTC
CASSLGKTSGAQETQYF
>14|TRBJ1-2|.|TRBV6-5|.
TGTGCCAGCAGTTACTCGAAGGGTAACTATGGCTACACCTTC
CASSYSKGNYGYTF
>15|TRBJ1-3|.|TRBV11-1|.
TGTGCCAGCAGCCTTATCCCGTCGGCTGGAAACACCATATATTTT
CASSLIPSAGNTIYF
>13|TRBJ1-5|.|TRBV18|.
TGTGCCAGCTCCCCTAATAGCAATCAGCCCCAGCATTTT
CASSPNSNQPQHF
>13|TRBJ1-3|.|TRBV5-1|.
TGCGCCAGCAGCAAGACGGAAGGAAACACCATATATTTT
CASSKTEGNTIYF
>14|TRBJ2-3|.|TRBV4-3|.
TGCGCCAGCAGCCAACGCGGGATCACAGATACGCAGTATTTT
CASSQRGITDTQYF
>15|TRBJ2-2|TRBD1|TRBV5-4|.
TGTGCCAGCAGCATGGACAGGGCGGTCACCGGGGAGCTGTTTTTT
CASSMDRAVTGELFF
>15|TRBJ2-7|TRBD2|TRBV7-2|.
TGTGCCAGCAGCGCCGGACTAGCTGTTGCCTACGAGCAGTACTTC
CASSAGLAVAYEQYF
>15|TRBJ2-7|.|TRBV5-1|.
TGCGCCAGCAGCTTGGATGGGGTTGGCTCCTACGAGCAGTACTTC
CASSLDGVGSYEQYF
>20|TRBJ2-7|TRBD2|TRBV9|.
TGTGCCAGCAGCGTTGGCCCTATGACTAGCGCCTCAAGACAAACCTACGAGCAGTACTTC
CASSVGPMTSASRQTYEQYF
>14|TRBJ2-7|TRBD1|TRBV27|.
TGTGCCAGCAGTCCGGGACAGGACCCTACCAAGCAGTACTTC
CASSPGQDPTKQYF
>16|TRBJ2-1|.|TRBV10-3|.
TGTGCCATCAGTGAGCTGAACAGGGTCACCTACAATGAGCAGTTCTTC
CAISELNRVTYNEQFF
>14|TRBJ1-1|TRBD1|TRBV6-6|.
TGTGCCAGCAGCCCCCCTTTGCGACAGGGCGGGACTTTCTTT
CASSPPLRQGGTFF
>15|TRBJ2-3|.|TRBV27|.
TGTGCCAGCAGTGCCGGGACTCCGAGCACAGATACGCAGTATTTT
CASSAGTPSTDTQYF
>14|TRBJ1-4|.|TRBV29-1|.
TGCAGCGTTAAACAGCGAAGGGGGAATGAAAAACTGTTTTTT
CSVKQRRGNEKLFF
>13|TRBJ2-2|.|TRBV9|.
TGTGCCAGCAGCATCCAAACCACCGGGGAGCTGTTTTTT
CASSIQTTGELFF
>14|TRBJ2-2|.|TRBV7-9|.
TGTGCCAGCAGCTTAGCCGTCTCACTCGGGGAGCTGTTTTTT
CASSLAVSLGELFF
>18|TRBJ1-4|.|TRBV7-9|.
TGTGCCAGCAGCGTTAGAGGGGCCCGACTGGCAACTAATGAAAAACTGTTTTTT
CASSVRGARLATNEKLFF
>13|TRBJ2-7|TRBD2|TRBV5-5|.
TGTGCCAGCAGCCTACTAGCGGGAGGCGAGCAGTACTTC
CASSLLAGGEQYF
>14|TRBJ2-2|.|TRBV5-1|.
TGCGCCAGCAGCTTGATTGGGACCACCGGGGAGCTGTTTTTT
CASSLIGTTGELFF
>14|TRBJ1-1|.|TRBV14|.
TGTGCCAGCAGCCGGGGGGGGAAGAACACTGAAGCTTTCTTT
CASSRGGKNTEAFF
>15|TRBJ2-1|.|TRBV5-6|.
TGTGCCAGCAGCGACTGGGGTAGACTATACAATGAGCAGTTCTTC
CASSDWGRLYNEQFF
>18|TRBJ2-7|TRBD1|TRBV18|.
TGTGCCAGCTCTCTATCCGGGACAGGGATTCGAACCTCCTACGAGCAGTACTTC
CASSLSGTGIRTSYEQYF
>15|TRBJ2-7|.|TRBV27|.
TGTGCCAGCAGACCTTTCCGGGATCAAGTCTACGAGCAGTACTTC
CASRPFRDQVYEQYF
>14|TRBJ2-5|.|TRBV5-5|.
TGTGCCAGCAGCTTGGCCACACGACAAGAGACCCAGTACTTC
CASSLATRQETQYF
>17|TRBJ2-1|TRBD2|TRBV5-1|.
TGCGCCAGCAGCCCGGCCCTAGCGGGAGGTGTTTGGAATGAGCAGTTCTTC
CASSPALAGGVWNEQFF
>16|TRBJ2-1|TRBD1|TRBV9|.
TGTGCCAGCAGCGCAACCGGGACAGGGGCCTACAATGAGCAGTTCTTC
CASSATGTGAYNEQFF
>18|TRBJ1-5|TRBD1|TRBV18|.
TGTGCCAGCTCAATGTCTTCGCCCGGGACAGGCCTATATCAGCCCCAGCATTTT
CASSMSSPGTGLYQPQHF
>12|TRBJ2-3|.|TRBV11-3|.
TGTGCCAGCAGCTCTGACACAGATACGCAGTATTTT
CASSSDTDTQYF
>14|TRBJ2-7|.|TRBV14|.
TGTGCCAGCAGCCAAGACGGGCCAAGCTACGAGCAGTACTTC
CASSQDGPSYEQYF
>14|TRBJ2-2|TRBD1|TRBV28|.
TGTGCCAGCAGTCGGACAGGGGTCACCGGGGAGCTGTTTTTT
CASSRTGVTGELFF
>15|TRBJ2-3|TRBD1|TRBV6-1|.
TGTGCCAGCAGTGCGGGGACAGGGAGCGCAGATACGCAGTATTTT
CASSAGTGSADTQYF
>17|TRBJ1-6|.|TRBV28|.
TGTGCCAGCAACAGTTGGTTTATTAGCCGGGGCAATTCACCCCTCCACTTT
CASNSWFISRGNSPLHF
>18|TRBJ2-5|TRBD2|TRBV5-6|.
TGTGCCAGCAGCCGGTTACTACCGGGGGGGGGTGTTGCAGAGACCCAGTACTTC
CASSRLLPGGGVAETQYF
>14|TRBJ2-7|.|TRBV28|.
TGTGCCAGCAGTTTAGGGCCCCCTTGGTACGAGCAGTACTTC
CASSLGPPWYEQYF
>16|TRBJ1-2|.|TRBV5-5|.
TGTGCCAGCAGCTTGTGGGGAGGGCCTGGGGGCTATGGCTACACCTTC
CASSLWGGPGGYGYTF
>13|TRBJ1-1|TRBD1|TRBV30|.
TGTGCCTGGAGTCCGCGACAGGGACTTCAAGCTTTCTTT
CAWSPRQGLQAFF
>14|TRBJ2-5|TRBD1|TRBV29-1|.
TGCAGCGTGTCCTCGACAGGGGGCCAAGAGACCCAGTACTTC
CSVSSTGGQETQYF
>17|TRBJ2-2|TRBD1|TRBV4-1|.
TGCGCCAGCAGCCAAGTGGGACAGGGGCGAAACACCGGGGAGCTGTTTTTT
CASSQVGQGRNTGELFF
>13|TRBJ2-3|.|TRBV5-8|.
TGTGCCAGCAGCTTGCGCGGCACAGATACGCAGTATTTT
CASSLRGTDTQYF
>15|TRBJ2-1|.|TRBV28|.
TGTGCCAGCGGGAAACTCGGGAGCTCCTACAATGAGCAGTTCTTC
CASGKLGSSYNEQFF
>17|TRBJ1-3|TRBD1|TRBV10-3|.
TGTGCCATCGGATATTACAGGGGGCACAACTCTGGAAACACCATATATTTT
CAIGYYRGHNSGNTIYF
>14|TRBJ1-1|.|TRBV5-1|.
TGCGCCAGCAGCTTGAGCAACAGGAACACTGAAGCTTTCTTT
CASSLSNRNTEAFF
>14|TRBJ1-2|.|TRBV19|.
TGTGCCAGTAGTATCTTTATGAAGAACTATGGCTACACCTTC
CASSIFMKNYGYTF
>14|TRBJ2-4|.|TRBV5-1|.
TGCGCCAGCAGCTTGGGGACCGGGACAAACATTCAGTACTTC
CASSLGTGTNIQYF
>12|TRBJ2-5|.|TRBV10-3|.
TGTGCCATCAGTGACGGTCCGGAGACCCAGTACTTC
CAISDGPETQYF